The rows below give T cell receptor beta chains drawn from one sample of a study of cytomegalovirus exposure and HLA in healthy donors. Sequencing used immunoSEQ multiplex PCR; TCRdb keeps in-frame clones, though not all of them. Of approximately 190,000 clones in the sample, approximately 84% are singletons; the top ten hold approximately 2.4%. The sequenced material came from PBMCs. The receptor source for this set is a woman in her forties or fifties in good health and CMV-seropositive. CDR3s include the opening cysteine and the closing phenylalanine or tryptophan. Size values are once, few and many counts, or a class for expanded clones, and some rows have none.

clone_size,j_call,v_call,cdr3_aa
NA,TRBJ1-1,TRBV28,CASSLSTVMNTEAFF
few,TRBJ2-7,TRBV2,CASSEAGAGSYEQYF
NA,TRBJ2-6,TRBV7-3,CASSKQGAGGANVLTF
NA,TRBJ2-5,TRBV9,CASSVDLAGETQYF
NA,TRBJ1-2,TRBV5-4,CASSLDSSYGYTF
NA,TRBJ2-7,TRBV19,CASSMQGGFDEQYF
NA,TRBJ2-7,TRBV28,CASSLSGTGVMYEQYF
NA,TRBJ1-1,TRBV30,CAYQGRAEAFF
NA,NA,TRBV13,CASSPGGQSASYEQYF
NA,TRBJ2-1,TRBV5-1,CASSAAGTSGGPYNEQFF
NA,TRBJ2-7,TRBV10-3,CAIKCTSRGGDRSYEQYF
NA,TRBJ2-7,TRBV7-9,CASSPMTLTTGGRYEQYF
NA,TRBJ1-2,TRBV19,CASSIRGQGKHGYTF